This entry lists 9 T cell receptor beta chains sequenced from one sample in a study of blood T cells in healthy people across ages. Primers used in a second PCR of roughly 7 to 12 cycles were a sample-barcoded 5' primer and a J-beta primer mix. TCRdb independently ran MiXCR on the 5' RACE reads; one entry per CDR3 protein. This table holds around 1,900,000 distinct CDR3 sequences, more than 35% found once. Sequenced: blood. These receptors originate from a human donor in good health.

The gene calls are TRBV7-9 and TRBJ2-1, with 7 bases identical to TRBD1. Germline V lookup: CDR1 SEHNR, CDR2 FQNEAQ (reference sequence). V lost 8 bases and J lost 9; bases outside the gene matches: 10. The CDR3 spans 13 residues. The CDR3 DNA sequence: TGTGCCAGCGTAGGCCAACAGGGGCTTGAGCAGTTCTTC. This encodes CASVGQQGLEQFF. The full variable domain, in which reference TRBV7-9 and TRBJ2-1 provide the parts outside the CDR3, is DTGVSQNPRHKITKRGQNVTFRCDPISEHNRLYWYRQTLGQGPEFLTYFQNEAQLEKSRLLSDRFSAERPKGSFSTLEIQRTEQGDSAMYLCASVGQQGLEQFFGPGTRLTVL.

The J gene is TRBJ2-3, the V gene TRBV7-9; 9 bases align to TRBD2. V dropped 5 bases and J dropped 2; count of bases not matched to a gene: 8. Germline V lookup: CDR1 SEHNR, CDR2 FQNEAQ (reference sequence). The CDR3 loop spans 16 amino acids. CDR3 region: CASSRRAGGSTDTQYF. The CDR3 DNA sequence: TGTGCCAGCAGCAGACGAGCGGGGGGATCCACAGATACGCAGTATTTT.

This sequence joins TRBV6-1 and TRBJ2-3; TRBD2 aligns across 9 bases. Germline V gene lookup returns CDR1 MNHNS and CDR2 SASEGT. Trimming cost V 0 bases and J 1 base; bases outside gene matches: 2. The CDR3 covers 16 residues. The CDR3 DNA reads as TGTGCCAGCAGTGAAGCGCGACTAGCGGGCACAGATACGCAGTATTTT. It yields the protein CASSEARLAGTDTQYF.

This sequence joins TRBV11-2 and TRBJ2-7, with a tentative D call TRBD2 (6 bases). The CDR3 contains 14 residues. Germline values: CDR1 SGHAT, CDR2 FQNNGV. Trimming left V 2 bases short and J 2 bases short, with 10 bases between. DNA of the CDR3: TGTGCCAGCAGCTTATTAGCGGTGGCCTACGAGCAGTACTTC. This codes for CASSLLAVAYEQYF.

The chain has TRBV28 and TRBJ1-3, with a possible D match to TRBD1 (5 bases). Trimming shortened V by 6 bases and J by 4 bases, and 7 bases separated the two germline ends. Germline V gene lookup returns CDR1 MDHEN and CDR2 SYDVKM. This CDR3 spans 12 amino acids. DNA for the CDR3: TGTGCCAGCAGGGCAGGGGGAAACACCATATATTTT. Translated, it gives CASRAGGNTIYF.

This clonotype occurred a few times. The chain carries TRBV4-1 and TRBJ1-2; D is undetermined. The CDR3 sequence is 14 residues long. CDR1 and CDR2 from the germline V gene are MGHRA and YSYEKL. V was cut by 0 bases and J by 5 bases, with 10 bases left in between. The CDR3 DNA reads TGCGCCAGCAGCCAAGAGCGGGGTCCATATGGCTACACCTTC. Its protein product is CASSQERGPYGYTF.

This clonotype has only a few counts. The chain is built from TRBV20-1 and TRBJ2-7; D call uncertain. Germline CDR1 reads DFQATT; CDR2 reads SNEGSKA (reference sequence). The CDR3 runs to 14 residues. The ends were cut back, 1 base at V and 2 bases at J, with 12 bases in the middle. CDR3 loop: CSARVEEWAYEQYF. CDR3 nucleotide sequence: TGCAGTGCTAGAGTGGAAGAGTGGGCCTACGAGCAGTACTTC.

The rearrangement uses TRBV10-3 and TRBJ2-2, with D unresolved. This CDR3 is built from 10 residues. Deletions cut 11 bases from V and 7 bases from J, with 8 bases between. Germline CDR1 reads ENHRY; CDR2 reads SYGVKD. This CDR3 reads CASTCGELFF. CDR3 sequence (DNA): TGTGCCTCAACTTGCGGGGAGCTGTTTTTT.

This chain connects TRBV11-2 to TRBJ2-1, with 9 nucleotides matching TRBD2. The CDR3 contains 16 residues. Germline V CDR1 and CDR2: SGHAT, FQNNGV. With V trimmed by 5 bases and J by 2 bases, 7 bases remained unmatched. For the CDR3, the DNA is TGTGCCAGCAGCATGAACGGCGGGGGGGCCTACAATGAGCAGTTCTTC. Residues: CASSMNGGGAYNEQFF.